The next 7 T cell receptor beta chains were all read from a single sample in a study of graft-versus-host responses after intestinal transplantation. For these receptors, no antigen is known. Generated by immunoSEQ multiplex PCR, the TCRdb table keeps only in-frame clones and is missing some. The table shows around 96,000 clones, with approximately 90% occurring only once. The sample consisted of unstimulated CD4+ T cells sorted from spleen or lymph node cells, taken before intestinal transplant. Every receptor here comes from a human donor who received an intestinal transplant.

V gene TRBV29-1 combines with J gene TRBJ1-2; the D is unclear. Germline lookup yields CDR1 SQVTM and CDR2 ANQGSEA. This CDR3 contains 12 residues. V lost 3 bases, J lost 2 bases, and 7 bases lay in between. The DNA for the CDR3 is TGCAGCGTTGACAGGCTCAACTATGGCTACACCTTC. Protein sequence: CSVDRLNYGYTF.

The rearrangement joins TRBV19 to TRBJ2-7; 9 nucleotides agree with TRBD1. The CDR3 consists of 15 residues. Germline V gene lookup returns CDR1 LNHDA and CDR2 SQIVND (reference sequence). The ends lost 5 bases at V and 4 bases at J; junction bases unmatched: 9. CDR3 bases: TGTGCCAGTAGTGGGATGGGGACAGGGAAATACGAGCAGTACTTC. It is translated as CASSGMGTGKYEQYF.

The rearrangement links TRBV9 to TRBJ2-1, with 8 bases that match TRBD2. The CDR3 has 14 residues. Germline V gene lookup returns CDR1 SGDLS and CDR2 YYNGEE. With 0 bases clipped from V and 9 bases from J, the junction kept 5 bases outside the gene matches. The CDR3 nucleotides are TGTGCCAGCAGCGTAGGTGCTAGCGGGCGTGAGCAGTTCTTC. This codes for CASSVGASGREQFF.

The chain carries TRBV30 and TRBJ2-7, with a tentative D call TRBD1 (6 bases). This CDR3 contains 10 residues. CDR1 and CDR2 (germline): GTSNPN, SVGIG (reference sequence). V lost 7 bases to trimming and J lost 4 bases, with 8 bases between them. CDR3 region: CALGQYEQYF. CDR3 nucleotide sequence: TGTGCCTTAGGACAGTACGAGCAGTACTTC.

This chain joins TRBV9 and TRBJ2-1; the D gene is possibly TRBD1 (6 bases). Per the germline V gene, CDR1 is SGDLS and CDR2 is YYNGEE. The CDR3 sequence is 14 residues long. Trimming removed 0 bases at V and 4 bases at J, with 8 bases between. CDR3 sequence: CASSVEGTYNEQFF. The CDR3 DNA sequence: TGTGCCAGCAGCGTAGAGGGGACATACAATGAGCAGTTCTTC.

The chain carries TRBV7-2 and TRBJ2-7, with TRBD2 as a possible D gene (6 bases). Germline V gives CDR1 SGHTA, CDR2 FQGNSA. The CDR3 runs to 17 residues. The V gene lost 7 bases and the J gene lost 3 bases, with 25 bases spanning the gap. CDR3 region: CASTLAGWTTRLYEQYF. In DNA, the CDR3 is TGTGCCAGCACCCTAGCCGGTTGGACTACCCGACTCTACGAGCAGTACTTC. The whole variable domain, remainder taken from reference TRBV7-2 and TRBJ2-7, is GAGVSQSPSNKVTEKGKDVELRCDPISGHTALYWYRQSLGQGLEFLIYFQGNSAPDKSGLPSDRFSAERTGGSVSTLTIQRTQQEDSAVYLCASTLAGWTTRLYEQYFGPGTRLTVT.

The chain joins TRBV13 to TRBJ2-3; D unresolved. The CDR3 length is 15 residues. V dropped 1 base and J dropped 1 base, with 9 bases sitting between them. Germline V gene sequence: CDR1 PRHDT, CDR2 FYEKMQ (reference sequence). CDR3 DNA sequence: TGTGCCAGCAGCTTAGATAGCACCGGCACAGATACGCAGTATTTT. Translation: CASSLDSTGTDTQYF.